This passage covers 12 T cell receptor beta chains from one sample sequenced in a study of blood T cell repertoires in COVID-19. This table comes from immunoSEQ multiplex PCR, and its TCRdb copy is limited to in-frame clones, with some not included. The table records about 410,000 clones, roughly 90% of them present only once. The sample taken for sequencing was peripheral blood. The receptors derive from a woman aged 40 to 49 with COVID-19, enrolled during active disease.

For the CDR3, the DNA is TGTGCCAGCAGCCGCCCGGACAGTTCGGCTTTCTTT. Amino acid sequence: CASSRPDSSAFF. The rearrangement joins TRBV12-3 or TRBV12-4 to TRBJ1-1; tentative D call: TRBD1 (6 bases). The CDR3 length is 12 residues. Trimming took off 6 bases at V and 11 bases at J, with 16 bases between the two ends.

The DNA for the CDR3 is TGTGCCAGCAGCCTCGGACTAGCGGGGGGGAGGTCCTACAATGAGCAGTTCTTC. Translating gives CASSLGLAGGRSYNEQFF. The V gene is TRBV7-2, the J gene TRBJ2-1, with 15 bases lining up with TRBD2. CDR1 and CDR2 from the germline V gene are SGHTA and FQGNSA. This CDR3 is built from 18 residues. V shed 5 bases, J shed 1 base, and the junction held 6 bases outside the gene matches.

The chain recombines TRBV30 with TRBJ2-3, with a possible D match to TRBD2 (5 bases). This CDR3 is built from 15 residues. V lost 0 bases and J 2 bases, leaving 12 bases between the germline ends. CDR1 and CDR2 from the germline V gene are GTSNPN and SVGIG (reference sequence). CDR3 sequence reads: CAWSVRPGNTDTQYF. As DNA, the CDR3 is TGTGCCTGGAGTGTACGTCCGGGAAACACAGATACGCAGTATTTT.

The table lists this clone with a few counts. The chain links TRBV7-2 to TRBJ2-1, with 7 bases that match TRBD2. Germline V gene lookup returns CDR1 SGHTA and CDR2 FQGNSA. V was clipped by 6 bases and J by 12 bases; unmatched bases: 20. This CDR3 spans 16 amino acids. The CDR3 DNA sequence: TGTGCCAGCAGATACAAGGGAGGGGATGGGGTAATGAGGCAGTTCTTC. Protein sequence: CASRYKGGDGVMRQFF.

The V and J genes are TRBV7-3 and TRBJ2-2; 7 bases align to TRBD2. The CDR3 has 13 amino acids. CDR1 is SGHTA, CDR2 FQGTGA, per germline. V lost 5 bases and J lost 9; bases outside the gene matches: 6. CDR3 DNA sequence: TGTGCCAGCAGCCCCGGGACTACCAGGGAGCTGTTTTTT. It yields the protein CASSPGTTRELFF.

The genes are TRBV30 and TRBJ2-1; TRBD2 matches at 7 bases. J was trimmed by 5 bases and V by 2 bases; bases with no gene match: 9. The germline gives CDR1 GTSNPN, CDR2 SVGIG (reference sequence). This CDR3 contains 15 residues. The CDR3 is CAWSRDSGLHNEQFF. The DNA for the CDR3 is TGTGCCTGGAGTAGAGACTCGGGACTACACAATGAGCAGTTCTTC.

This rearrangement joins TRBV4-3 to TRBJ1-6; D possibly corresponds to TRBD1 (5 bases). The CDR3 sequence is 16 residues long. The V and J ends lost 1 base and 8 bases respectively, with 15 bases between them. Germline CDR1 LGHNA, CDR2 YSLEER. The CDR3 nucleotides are TGCGCCAGCAGCCAAGGTCTTGGGGCAGGGCATTCACCCCTCCACTTT. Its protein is CASSQGLGAGHSPLHF.

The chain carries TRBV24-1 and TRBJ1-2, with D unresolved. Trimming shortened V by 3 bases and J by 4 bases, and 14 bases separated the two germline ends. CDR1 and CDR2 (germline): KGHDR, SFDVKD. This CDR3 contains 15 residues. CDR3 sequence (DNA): TGTGCCACCAGTGATGCCTCAACCGCGGGCTATGGCTACACCTTC. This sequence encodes CATSDASTAGYGYTF.

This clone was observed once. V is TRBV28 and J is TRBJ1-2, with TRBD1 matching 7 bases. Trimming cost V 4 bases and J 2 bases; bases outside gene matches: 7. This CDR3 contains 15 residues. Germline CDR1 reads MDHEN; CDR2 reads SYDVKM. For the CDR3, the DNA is TGTGCCAGCAGTTACCCCGACAGGGAAAACTATGGCTACACCTTC. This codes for CASSYPDRENYGYTF.

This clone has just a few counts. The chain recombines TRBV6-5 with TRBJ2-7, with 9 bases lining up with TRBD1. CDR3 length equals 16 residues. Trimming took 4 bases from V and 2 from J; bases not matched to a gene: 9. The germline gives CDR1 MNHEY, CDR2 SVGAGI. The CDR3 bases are TGTGCCAGCAGTTTTGGAGGGACAGGGAGTCCCTACGAGCAGTACTTC. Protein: CASSFGGTGSPYEQYF.

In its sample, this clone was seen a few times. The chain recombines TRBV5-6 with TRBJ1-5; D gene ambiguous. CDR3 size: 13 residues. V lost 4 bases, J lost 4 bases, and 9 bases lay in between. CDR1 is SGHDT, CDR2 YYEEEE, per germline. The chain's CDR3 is CASSRASNQPQHF. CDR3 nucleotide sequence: TGTGCCAGCAGCCGAGCCTCGAATCAGCCCCAGCATTTT.

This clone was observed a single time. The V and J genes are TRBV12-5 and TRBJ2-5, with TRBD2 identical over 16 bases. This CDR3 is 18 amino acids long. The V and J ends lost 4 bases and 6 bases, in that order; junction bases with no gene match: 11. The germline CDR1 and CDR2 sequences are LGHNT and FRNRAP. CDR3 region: CASGSQGTSGRAWKTQYF. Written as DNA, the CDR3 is TGTGCTAGTGGTTCCCAGGGGACTAGCGGGAGGGCCTGGAAGACCCAGTACTTC.